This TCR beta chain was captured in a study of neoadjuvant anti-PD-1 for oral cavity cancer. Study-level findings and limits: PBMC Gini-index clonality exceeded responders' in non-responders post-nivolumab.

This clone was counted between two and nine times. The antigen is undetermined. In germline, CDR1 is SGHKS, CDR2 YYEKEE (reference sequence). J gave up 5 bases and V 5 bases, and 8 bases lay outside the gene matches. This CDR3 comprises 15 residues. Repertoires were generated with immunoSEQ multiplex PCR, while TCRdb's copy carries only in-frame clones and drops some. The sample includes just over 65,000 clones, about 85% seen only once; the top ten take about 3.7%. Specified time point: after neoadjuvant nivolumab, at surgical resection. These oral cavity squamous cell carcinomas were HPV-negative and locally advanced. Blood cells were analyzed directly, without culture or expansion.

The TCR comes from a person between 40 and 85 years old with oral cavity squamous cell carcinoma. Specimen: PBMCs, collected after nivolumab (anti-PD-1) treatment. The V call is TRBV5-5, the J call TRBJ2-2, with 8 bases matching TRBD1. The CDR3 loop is CASRLGQGATGELFF. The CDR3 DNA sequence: TGTGCCAGCAGACTTGGGCAGGGGGCAACCGGGGAGCTGTTTTTT.